This T cell receptor (beta chain) was profiled in a study of low-dose radiotherapy and immunotherapy resistance in tumors (dated by TCRdb to between 2021 and 2024). Study-wide context: Cohort 1 received 0.5 Gy per fraction every 2 weeks, with a prescribed total PTV dose of 6.5 Gy. Patients took aspirin 300 mg orally once daily for four cycles, starting on cycle 1 day 1. Eight patients were included in the translational analysis: three from the first dose cohort and the first five from the second dose cohort. No randomization into treatment groups was done for the people taking part in the trial. Cyclophosphamide 200 mg/m2 was administered intravenously every two weeks, one day before each radiation and immunotherapy administration. Patients were given nivolumab as a 240 mg flat dose every two weeks and ipilimumab at 1 mg/kg every six weeks, with both drugs delivered intravenously. For Cohort 2, the dose was 1 Gy per fraction given every two weeks, adding up to 13 Gy in total across 26 weeks.

CDR1 and CDR2 are read off the germline V gene (reference sequence) as PRHDT and FYEKMQ. Inclusive of the bounding cysteine and phenylalanine, the CDR3 is 15 residues long. This entry keeps only the CDR3 DNA: 45 bases, framed from base 1. This specimen's time point label, interpreted: before trial treatment. Donors were enrolled in RACIN, a single-arm phase I dose-escalation trial in which nivolumab, ipilimumab, aspirin, low-dose cyclophosphamide and low-dose radiotherapy were combined. Patients with advanced, TIL-negative solid tumors were considered eligible. This clonotype was counted a few times. Its antigen target is currently unknown. Just one base apart from a much larger clone, this may be a read error. Sequenced on an Illumina HiSeq 2500. First-strand cDNA was synthesized with Superscript III and a set of TRAV- and TRBV-specific primers, covering both TCRalpha and TCRbeta chains. A roughly 21-cycle PCR with Phusion amplified the TCRs, pairing a constant-region primer with the adapter that was attached to the V primers. The isolated mRNA was amplified using the MessageAmp II aRNA Amplification Kit, with in vitro transcription performed for roughly 16 hours at 37 degrees C. The Dynabeads mRNA DIRECT Purification Kit was used to isolate mRNA for TCR sequencing. Indexed Illumina adapters were added in a second Phusion PCR of 20 to 25 cycles, and the PCR products were purified with AMPure XP beads. The original pipeline was this. Using custom Perl scripts, TCR sequences that encoded the same protein were pooled, out-of-frame sequences were dropped, and the abundance of each clonotype was calculated. Any TCR sequence supported by only a single read was excluded from analysis. Shannon entropy, Gini index, clonality, richness, and the frequency of TCRs shared between repertoires were included as repertoire metrics. TCRdb trimmed the raw reads at Q25, called clones with MiXCR and kept productive beta chains. One record per CDR3 amino acid sequence lists the most common genes and DNA. TCRdb, rather than the study authors, made the V and J calls. Across this sample there are around 64,000 distinct CDR3 sequences, with roughly 29% seen only once. 6.6% of the sample is in the top ten clones.

The sequenced sample was PBMCs, obtained before treatment. The chain couples TRBV13 to TRBJ2-7, with the identity of the D gene unclear. The sequence was collected from a male donor with rectosigmoid adenocarcinoma. The DNA is TGTGCCTGCAGCTCCCGACTTCAGAGCTCCTACGAGCAGTACTTC. The encoded protein is CACSSRLQSSYEQYF.